Listed here are 17 T cell receptor beta chains from one sample, sequenced in a study of T cell changes during pregnancy in multiple sclerosis. Here immunoSEQ multiplex PCR was the method, and the copy in TCRdb shows in-frame clones only, minus some. The sample includes 35,000 to 40,000 clones, around 92% of them seen just once. The sequences come from CD4+ T cells from peripheral blood mononuclear cells, collected in the third trimester of pregnancy. The receptors derive from a female donor with multiple sclerosis, enrolled in a pregnancy study.

This chain uses TRBV10-1 with TRBJ2-3, with 15 bases that match TRBD2. V was clipped by 5 bases and J by 3 bases; unmatched bases: 12. The CDR3 has 19 amino acids. Germline V lookup: CDR1 WNHNN, CDR2 SYGVQD (reference sequence). CDR3 amino acids: CASSLAASGTSGRTDTQYF. The DNA of the CDR3 is TGCGCCAGCAGTTTAGCAGCCTCCGGGACTAGCGGGAGGACAGATACGCAGTATTTT.

V is TRBV11-2 and J is TRBJ2-1; 9 bases agree with TRBD1. After removal of 6 bases from V and 6 bases from J, the junction contained 9 bases not matched to a gene. This CDR3 contains 15 residues. CDR1 is SGHAT and CDR2 is FQNNGV in the germline V gene. CDR3 coding DNA: TGTGCCAGCAGTCATATCGGACAGGGGATCAATGAGCAGTTCTTC. Protein: CASSHIGQGINEQFF.

The rearrangement links TRBV12-5 to TRBJ2-2; 15 nucleotides match TRBD2. The CDR3 has 18 amino acids. Germline loops: CDR1 LGHNT, CDR2 FRNRAP. After removal of 5 bases from V and 3 bases from J, the junction contained 7 bases not matched to a gene. CDR3 in amino acids: CASGTGTSGRWDTGELFF. For the CDR3, the DNA is TGTGCTAGTGGTACCGGGACTAGCGGGAGGTGGGACACCGGGGAGCTGTTTTTT.

The chain has TRBV30 and TRBJ2-7, with 12 bases matching TRBD2. Germline assignment: CDR1 GTSNPN and CDR2 SVGIG (reference sequence). With V trimmed by 0 bases and J by 5 bases, 2 bases remained unmatched. The CDR3 runs 14 residues. The CDR3 nucleotides read TGTGCCTGGAGTGTGGGACTAGCGGGCGACGAGCAGTACTTC. Its translation: CAWSVGLAGDEQYF.

By share, this clone counts as medium-sized (0.01 to 0.1%). The chain combines TRBV18 with TRBJ1-1; weak D call: TRBD1 (5 bases). The CDR3 covers 14 residues. From germline, CDR1 is KGHSH and CDR2 LQKENI. V was cut by 3 bases and J by 6 bases, with 14 bases left in between. CDR3 sequence (DNA): TGTGCCAGCTCACCGGGAGCAGGGAGGGCTGAAGCTTTCTTT. Protein product: CASSPGAGRAEAFF.

This chain links TRBV2 with TRBJ1-3; weak D call: TRBD1 (6 bases). Germline V CDR1 and CDR2: SNHLY, FYNNEI. The CDR3 sequence is 15 residues long. The V gene lost 8 bases and the J gene lost 1 base, with 15 bases spanning the gap. CDR3 in DNA: TGTGCCAGCGCATCCGAGGGGACATCTGGAAACACCATATATTTT. Its protein product is CASASEGTSGNTIYF. Complete variable domain (other parts from reference TRBV2 and TRBJ1-3): EPEVTQTPSHQVTQMGQEVILRCVPISNHLYFYWYRQILGQKVEFLVSFYNNEISEKSEIFDDQFSVERPDGSNFTLKIRSTKLEDSAMYFCASASEGTSGNTIYFGEGSWLTVV.

CDR3 residues: CASSELAGNPPYNEQFF. In DNA, the CDR3 is TGTGCCAGCAGTGAATTAGCGGGGAACCCTCCCTACAATGAGCAGTTCTTC. The V call is TRBV2, the J call TRBJ2-1, with 8 bases aligning to TRBD2. The CDR3 is 17 amino acids. Trimming took 2 bases from V and 2 from J; bases not matched to a gene: 8. Germline V gene data show CDR1 as SNHLY and CDR2 as FYNNEI.

The chain has TRBV5-1 and TRBJ1-4, with a possible D match to TRBD1 (6 bases). V was pared by 0 bases and J by 3 bases, with 9 bases between. CDR1 and CDR2 from the germline V gene are SGHRS and YFSETQ. The CDR3 extends over 15 amino acids. The DNA for the CDR3 is TGCGCCAGCAGCTTGGTCGCAGGGGCTAATGAAAAACTGTTTTTT. This translates into CASSLVAGANEKLFF.

This chain connects TRBV5-1 to TRBJ1-3; D remains ambiguous. The V and J ends lost 0 bases and 0 bases respectively, with 7 bases between them. The CDR3 is made up of 15 amino acids. Germline V gene sequence: CDR1 SGHRS, CDR2 YFSETQ. CDR3: CASSLVTGSGNTIYF. The CDR3 bases are TGCGCCAGCAGCTTGGTAACGGGCTCTGGAAACACCATATATTTT. The whole variable domain, filled in from reference TRBV5-1 and TRBJ1-3, reads KAGVTQTPRYLIKTRGQQVTLSCSPISGHRSVSWYQQTPGQGLQFLFEYFSETQRNKGNFPGRFSGRQFSNSRSEMNVSTLELGDSALYLCASSLVTGSGNTIYFGEGSWLTVV.

The V and J genes are TRBV7-2 and TRBJ2-1; TRBD2 agrees at 7 bases. This CDR3 contains 17 residues. Germline loops: CDR1 SGHTA, CDR2 FQGNSA. V lost 4 bases, J lost 5 bases, and 14 bases stayed unmatched. The CDR3 DNA sequence: TGTGCCAGCAGCTGGGCCTTCGGGGCGGGAGAAAACAATGAGCAGTTCTTC. It specifies CASSWAFGAGENNEQFF.

This clone was counted between two and nine times. The CDR3 reads CASRLGTGVLGNTEAFF. CDR3 DNA sequence: TGTGCCAGCAGACTCGGGACAGGGGTTTTAGGGAACACTGAAGCTTTCTTT. The gene calls are TRBV27 and TRBJ1-1; 10 bases fit TRBD1. The trim removed 6 bases at V and 1 base at J, leaving 11 bases unmatched. This CDR3 has 17 amino acids. Looked up from germline, CDR1 is MNHEY and CDR2 is SMNVEV (reference sequence).

The chain links TRBV5-5 to TRBJ1-4, with no clear D. Between the trimmed V and J ends, which lost 0 bases and 0 bases, there was a span of 12 bases. This CDR3 is built from 17 residues. Germline CDR1 SGHKS, CDR2 YYEKEE (reference sequence). The CDR3 region has the DNA TGTGCCAGCAGCTTGGGGGCAGAACTTGCAACTAATGAAAAACTGTTTTTT. Translated: CASSLGAELATNEKLFF. Together with reference TRBV5-5 and TRBJ1-4, the CDR3 gives the full variable domain: DAGVTQSPTHLIKTRGQQVTLRCSPISGHKSVSWYQQVLGQGPQFIFQYYEKEERGRGNFPDRFSARQFPNYSSELNVNALLLGDSALYLCASSLGAELATNEKLFFGSGTQLSVL.

The rearrangement links TRBV4-1 to TRBJ2-2; possible D gene TRBD2, 5 bases. V gave up 0 bases and J gave up 4 bases, with 9 bases separating them. Per germline, CDR1 MGHRA and CDR2 YSYEKL. There are 15 residues in the CDR3. Written as DNA, the CDR3 is TGCGCCAGCAGCCAAGAGAGGGCGGGCACCGGGGAGCTGTTTTTT. Translated: CASSQERAGTGELFF.

This clone has a single count. The chain joins TRBV6-5 to TRBJ1-3; D not resolved. CDR1 and CDR2 (germline): MNHEY, SVGAGI. Trimming shortened V by 0 bases and J by 0 bases, and 6 bases separated the two germline ends. This CDR3 has 15 amino acids. The CDR3 coding sequence is TGTGCCAGCAGTTACTCTCCAGGCTCTGGAAACACCATATATTTT. Its protein is CASSYSPGSGNTIYF.

The chain carries TRBV11-2 and TRBJ2-7; no definite D call. The CDR3 is made up of 15 amino acids. V gave up 2 bases and J gave up 0 bases, with 11 bases separating them. CDR1 is SGHAT and CDR2 is FQNNGV in the germline V gene. CDR3 DNA sequence: TGTGCCAGCAGCTTAAGCGCCGGCAGCTCCTACGAGCAGTACTTC. Translation gives CASSLSAGSSYEQYF.

The V gene is TRBV30, the J gene TRBJ2-7; 11 nucleotides align to TRBD2. Germline V lookup: CDR1 GTSNPN, CDR2 SVGIG (reference sequence). The CDR3 length is 15 residues. Losses at the gene ends were 2 bases for V and 0 bases for J; bases not matched to a gene: 3. CDR3 region: CAWSTSGSNSYEQYF. CDR3 bases: TGTGCCTGGAGTACTAGCGGGAGTAACTCCTACGAGCAGTACTTC.

This clone has a single count. This sequence joins TRBV6-1 and TRBJ2-7; D perhaps matches TRBD2 (5 bases). The V gene's germline CDR1 is MNHNS and CDR2 SASEGT. This CDR3 is 15 amino acids long. V was trimmed by 7 bases and J by 4 bases, leaving 20 bases between them. The CDR3 coding sequence is TGTGCCAGCAAAGCATCCGTGACTATAGGGTACGAGCAGTACTTC. Translating gives CASKASVTIGYEQYF.